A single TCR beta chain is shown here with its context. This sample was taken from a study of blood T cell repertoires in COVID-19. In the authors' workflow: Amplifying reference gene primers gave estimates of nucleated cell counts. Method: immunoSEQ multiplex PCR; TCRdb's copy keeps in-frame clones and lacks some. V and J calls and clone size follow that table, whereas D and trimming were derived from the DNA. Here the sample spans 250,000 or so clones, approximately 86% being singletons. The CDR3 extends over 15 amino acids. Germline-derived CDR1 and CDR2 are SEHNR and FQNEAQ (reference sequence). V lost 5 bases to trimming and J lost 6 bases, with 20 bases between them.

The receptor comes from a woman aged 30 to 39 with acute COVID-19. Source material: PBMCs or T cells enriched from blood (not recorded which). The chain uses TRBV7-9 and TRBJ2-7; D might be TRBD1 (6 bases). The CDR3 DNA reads TGTGCCAGCAGCCTGGGCAGGGGCTCTTATGTCGAGCAGTACTTC. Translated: CASSLGRGSYVEQYF.